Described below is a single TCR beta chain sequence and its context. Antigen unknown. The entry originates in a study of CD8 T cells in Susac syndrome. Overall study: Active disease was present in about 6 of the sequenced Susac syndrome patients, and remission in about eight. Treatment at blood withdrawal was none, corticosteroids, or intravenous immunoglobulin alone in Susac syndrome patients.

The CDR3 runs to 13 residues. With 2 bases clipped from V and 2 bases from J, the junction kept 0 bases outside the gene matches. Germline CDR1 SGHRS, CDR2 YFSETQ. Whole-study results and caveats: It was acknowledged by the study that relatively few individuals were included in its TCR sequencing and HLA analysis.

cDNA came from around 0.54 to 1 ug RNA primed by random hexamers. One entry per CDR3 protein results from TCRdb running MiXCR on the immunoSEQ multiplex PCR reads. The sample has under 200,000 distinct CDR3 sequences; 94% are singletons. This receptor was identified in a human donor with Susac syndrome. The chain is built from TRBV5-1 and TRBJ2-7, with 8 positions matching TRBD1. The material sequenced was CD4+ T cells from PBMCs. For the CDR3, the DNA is TGCGCCAGCAGCTTACAGGGGGCCTACGAGCAGTACTTC. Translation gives CASSLQGAYEQYF.